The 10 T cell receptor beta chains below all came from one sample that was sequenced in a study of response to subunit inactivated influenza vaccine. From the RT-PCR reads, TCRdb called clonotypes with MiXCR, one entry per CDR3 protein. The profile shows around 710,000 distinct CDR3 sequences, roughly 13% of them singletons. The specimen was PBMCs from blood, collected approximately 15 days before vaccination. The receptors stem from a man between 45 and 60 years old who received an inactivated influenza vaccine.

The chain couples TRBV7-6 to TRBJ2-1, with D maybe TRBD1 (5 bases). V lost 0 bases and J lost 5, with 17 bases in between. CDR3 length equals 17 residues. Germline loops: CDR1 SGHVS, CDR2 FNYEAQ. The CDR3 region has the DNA TGTGCCAGCAGCTTAGCGCCCCCGGCAGGGTGGAACAATGAGCAGTTCTTC. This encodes CASSLAPPAGWNNEQFF.

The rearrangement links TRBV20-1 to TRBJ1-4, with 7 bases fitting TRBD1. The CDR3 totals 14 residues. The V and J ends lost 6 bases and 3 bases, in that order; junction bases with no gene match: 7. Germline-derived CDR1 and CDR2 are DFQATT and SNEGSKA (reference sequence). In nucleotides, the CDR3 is TGCAGTGCCGAAGGACAGGATTCTAATGAAAAACTGTTTTTT. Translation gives CSAEGQDSNEKLFF.

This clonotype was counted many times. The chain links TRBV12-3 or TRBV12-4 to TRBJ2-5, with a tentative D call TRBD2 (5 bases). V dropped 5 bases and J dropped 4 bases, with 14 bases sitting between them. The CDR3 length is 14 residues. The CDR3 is CASSELGMGETQYF. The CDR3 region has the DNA TGTGCCAGCAGTGAACTAGGGATGGGAGAGACCCAGTACTTC.

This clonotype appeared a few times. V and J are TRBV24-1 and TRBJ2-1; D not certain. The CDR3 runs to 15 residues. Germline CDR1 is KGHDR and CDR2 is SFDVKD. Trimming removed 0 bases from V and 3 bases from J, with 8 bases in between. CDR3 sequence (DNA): TGTGCCACCAGTGATTTGAATGGGGACTACAATGAGCAGTTCTTC. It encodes CATSDLNGDYNEQFF.

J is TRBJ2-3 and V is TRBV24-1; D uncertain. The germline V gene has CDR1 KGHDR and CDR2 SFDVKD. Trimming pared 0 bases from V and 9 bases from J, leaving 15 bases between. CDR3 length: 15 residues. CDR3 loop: CATSDLPGSGGTQYF. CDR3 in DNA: TGTGCCACCAGTGATTTGCCCGGTTCGGGTGGGACGCAGTATTTT.

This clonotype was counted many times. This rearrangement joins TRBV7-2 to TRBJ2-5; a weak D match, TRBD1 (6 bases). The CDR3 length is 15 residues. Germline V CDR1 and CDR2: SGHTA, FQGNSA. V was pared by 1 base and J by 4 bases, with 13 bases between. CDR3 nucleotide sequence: TGTGCCAGCAGCTTAGGGTCTTCAGGGGCAGAGACCCAGTACTTC. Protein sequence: CASSLGSSGAETQYF.

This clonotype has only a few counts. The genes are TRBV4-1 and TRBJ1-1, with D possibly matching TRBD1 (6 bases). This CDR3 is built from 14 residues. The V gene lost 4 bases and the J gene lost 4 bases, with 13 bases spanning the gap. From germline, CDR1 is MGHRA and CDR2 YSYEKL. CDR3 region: CASSPGTFPTEAFF. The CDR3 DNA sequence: TGCGCCAGCAGCCCTGGGACATTTCCCACTGAAGCTTTCTTT.

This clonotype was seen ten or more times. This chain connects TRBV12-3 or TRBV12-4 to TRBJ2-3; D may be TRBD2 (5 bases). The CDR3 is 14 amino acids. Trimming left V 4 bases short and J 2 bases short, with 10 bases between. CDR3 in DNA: TGTGCCAGCAGTTCGGGGTCAAACACAGATACGCAGTATTTT. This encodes CASSSGSNTDTQYF.

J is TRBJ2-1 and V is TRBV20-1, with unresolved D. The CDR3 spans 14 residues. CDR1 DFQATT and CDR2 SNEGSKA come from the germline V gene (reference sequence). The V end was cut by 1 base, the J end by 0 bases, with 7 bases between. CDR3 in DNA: TGCAGTGCTAGAGGGACCGGCTCCTACAATGAGCAGTTCTTC. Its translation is CSARGTGSYNEQFF.

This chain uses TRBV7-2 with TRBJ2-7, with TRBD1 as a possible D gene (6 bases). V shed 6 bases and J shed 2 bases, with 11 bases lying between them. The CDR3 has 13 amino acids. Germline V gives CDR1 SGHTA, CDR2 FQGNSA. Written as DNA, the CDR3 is TGTGCCAGCAGTTTTTGGGGGCCCTACGAGCAGTACTTC. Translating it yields CASSFWGPYEQYF.